A single sample gave rise to the 22 T cell receptor beta chains below, sequenced in a study of human T cells and chemical hapten exposure (dated by TCRdb to the early 2020s). The sample's time point label, decoded: patch test 1, 2 weeks after DPC sensitization. In light of the paper, this sample's treatment or condition label describes: therapeutic diphenylcyclopropenone sensitization with weekly scalp DPC. The receptor library was made with RACE. The sequencer was a NextSeq 500. In TCRdb, the public reads were trimmed at Q25 with fastp and aligned with MiXCR, with productive beta chains retained. Under each unique CDR3 protein, matching rows form one entry showing the most common genes and DNA. This sample is represented by approximately 90,000 distinct CDR3 sequences; around 11% of them were singletons. The ten largest clones add up to over 2% of the sample. The sample was whole blood, taken in connection with sensitization to the hapten diphenylcyclopropenone (DPC). The receptors derive from a woman between 35 and 50 years old with alopecia areata. Some clones in this sample may be carry-over from other donors' samples.

This clonotype was found many times. This chain links TRBV7-9 with TRBJ1-2, with 10 bases identical to TRBD1. Trimming removed 4 bases from V and 5 bases from J; junction bases left unmatched: 7. CDR3 size: 15 residues. CDR1 SEHNR and CDR2 FQNEAQ come from the germline V gene (reference sequence). The CDR3: CASSSAGTGAYGYTF. CDR3 DNA sequence: TGTGCCAGCAGCTCAGCCGGGACAGGGGCTTATGGCTACACCTTC. Full variable domain (missing parts from reference TRBV7-9 and TRBJ1-2): DTGVSQNPRHKITKRGQNVTFRCDPISEHNRLYWYRQTLGQGPEFLTYFQNEAQLEKSRLLSDRFSAERPKGSFSTLEIQRTEQGDSAMYLCASSSAGTGAYGYTFGSGTRLTVV.

V gene TRBV27 combines with J gene TRBJ2-7; D perhaps matches TRBD2 (6 bases). V dropped 3 bases and J dropped 7 bases, with 25 bases sitting between them. The V gene's germline CDR1 is MNHEY and CDR2 SMNVEV (reference sequence). This CDR3 is 17 amino acids long. CDR3 protein: CASSFLTSRGLHQEQYF. The CDR3, as DNA: TGTGCCAGCAGTTTTTTAACTTCTCGGGGACTCCACCAAGAGCAGTACTTC.

This clonotype was picked up a small number of times. DNA for the CDR3: TGCGCCAGCAGCCAAGAAGGACAGGGGGCATGGAGGACTGAAGCTTTCTTT. This encodes CASSQEGQGAWRTEAFF. This chain joins TRBV4-1 and TRBJ1-1; 11 nucleotides line up with TRBD1. The J segment lost 5 bases and the V segment lost 0 bases, leaving 8 bases of the junction unmatched. The CDR3 is made up of 17 amino acids. CDR1 and CDR2 (germline): MGHRA, YSYEKL.

The rearrangement joins TRBV30 to TRBJ1-3, with D unclear. CDR3 length: 11 residues. V was pared by 2 bases and J by 2 bases, with 1 base between. Germline V lookup: CDR1 GTSNPN, CDR2 SVGIG (reference sequence). In nucleotides, the CDR3 is TGTGCCTGGAGTCCTGGAAACACCATATATTTT. Encoded protein: CAWSPGNTIYF.

The chain employs TRBV7-6 and TRBJ2-3; D tentatively fits TRBD1 or TRBD2 (6 bases each). The CDR3 spans 17 residues. Trimming pared 2 bases from V and 2 bases from J, leaving 17 bases between. Looked up from germline, CDR1 is SGHVS and CDR2 is FNYEAQ. The CDR3: CASSLIPGAPLTDTQYF. CDR3 in DNA: TGTGCCAGCAGCTTAATACCGGGGGCCCCTCTCACAGATACGCAGTATTTT.

This clonotype has only a few counts. V gene TRBV4-1 combines with J gene TRBJ1-4; no definite D call. The CDR3 spans 14 residues. V was trimmed by 1 base and J by 6 bases, leaving 9 bases between them. The germline CDR1 and CDR2 sequences are MGHRA and YSYEKL. The CDR3 here is CASSQGQRDEKLFF. The CDR3 region has the DNA TGCGCCAGCAGCCAAGGGCAAAGGGATGAAAAACTGTTTTTT.

The rearrangement links TRBV20-1 to TRBJ1-3, with 9 nucleotides matching TRBD1. This CDR3 has 15 amino acids. Germline CDR1 is DFQATT and CDR2 is SNEGSKA (reference sequence). V was clipped by 5 bases and J by 1 base; unmatched bases: 6. The CDR3 bases are TGCAGTGCTTTACAACAGGGGGCGTCTGGAAACACCATATATTTT. It yields the protein CSALQQGASGNTIYF.

This clonotype has a handful of counts. CDR3 bases: TGTGCCAGCAGCCTCCAGGGGGCAGGAGGGGATACGCAGTATTTT. Protein sequence: CASSLQGAGGDTQYF. This chain uses TRBV7-3 with TRBJ2-3, with TRBD1 matching 8 bases. This CDR3 has 15 residues. CDR1 and CDR2 from the germline V gene are SGHTA and FQGTGA. V was clipped by 5 bases and J by 6 bases; unmatched bases: 10. Together with reference TRBV7-3 and TRBJ2-3, the CDR3 gives the full variable domain: GAGVSQTPSNKVTEKGKYVELRCDPISGHTALYWYRQSLGQGPEFLIYFQGTGAADDSGLPNDRFFAVRPEGSVSTLKIQRTERGDSAVYLCASSLQGAGGDTQYFGPGTRLTVL.

The V and J genes are TRBV4-1 and TRBJ2-7; 8 bases map to TRBD1. The trim removed 0 bases at V and 0 bases at J, leaving 1 base unmatched. This CDR3 spans 15 amino acids. Germline loops: CDR1 MGHRA, CDR2 YSYEKL. CDR3 loop: CASSQEDRDSYEQYF. The CDR3 DNA is TGCGCCAGCAGCCAAGAGGACAGGGACTCCTACGAGCAGTACTTC.

This clonotype has ten or more counts. This chain joins TRBV7-8 and TRBJ2-3; D possibly matches TRBD1 or TRBD2 (6 bases each). Germline loops: CDR1 SGHVS, CDR2 FQNEAQ. The V end lost 4 bases, the J end lost 9 bases, and 14 bases lay between the germline ends. The CDR3 totals 13 residues. Written as DNA, the CDR3 is TGTGCCAGCAGCTCCGCCGGGGGCCCGACGCAGTATTTT. It is translated as CASSSAGGPTQYF. Full variable domain (remainder filled in from reference TRBV7-8 and TRBJ2-3): GAGVSQSPRYKVAKRGQDVALRCDPISGHVSLFWYQQALGQGPEFLTYFQNEAQLDKSGLPSDRFFAERPEGSVSTLKIQRTQQEDSAVYLCASSSAGGPTQYFGPGTRLTVL.

This clonotype appeared a few times. In DNA form, the CDR3 reads TGTGCCAGCCTTCGGGCAGGGACCCTGTTCGATGAGCAGTTCTTC. Amino acids: CASLRAGTLFDEQFF. This chain uses TRBV2 with TRBJ2-1; D is tentatively TRBD1 or TRBD2 (5 bases each). V was trimmed by 8 bases and J by 8 bases, leaving 22 bases between them. CDR1 is SNHLY, CDR2 FYNNEI, per germline. This CDR3 contains 15 residues.

This sequence joins TRBV5-1 and TRBJ2-3; D remains ambiguous. With 0 bases removed from V and 0 bases from J, the gap between germline ends came to 5 bases. The CDR3 runs to 14 residues. In germline, CDR1 is SGHRS, CDR2 YFSETQ. The CDR3 DNA follows: TGCGCCAGCAGCTTGGCCACCAGCACAGATACGCAGTATTTT. Translation: CASSLATSTDTQYF.

The chain couples TRBV21-1 to TRBJ2-7. TRBV21-1 represents a pseudogene. This CDR3 spans 11 amino acids. The CDR3 region is CASSKLSEQYF. The CDR3 DNA sequence: TGTGCCAGCAGCAAATTATCCGAGCAGTACTTC.

The rearrangement joins TRBV20-1 to TRBJ2-2; no reliable D call. CDR3 length: 14 residues. Trimming shortened V by 6 bases and J by 1 base, and 12 bases separated the two germline ends. Germline CDR1 reads DFQATT; CDR2 reads SNEGSKA (reference sequence). CDR3 in amino acids: CSAALPRNTGELFF. CDR3 in DNA: TGCAGTGCCGCCCTCCCCAGGAACACCGGGGAGCTGTTTTTT.

In its sample, this clonotype was seen a few times. CDR3: CASSELSDSYNEQFF. The DNA of the CDR3 is TGTGCCAGCAGTGAATTGTCAGACTCCTACAATGAGCAGTTCTTC. The rearrangement joins TRBV25-1 to TRBJ2-1; D is unresolved. This CDR3 has 15 residues. Per germline, CDR1 MGHDK and CDR2 SYGVNS. V was shortened by 1 base and J by 0 bases, with 7 bases between the two germline ends.

The genes are TRBV10-3 and TRBJ1-1, with TRBD1 identical over 7 bases. Germline CDR1 and CDR2: ENHRY and SYGVKD. This CDR3 has 14 amino acids. With 5 bases clipped from V and 0 bases from J, the junction kept 3 bases outside the gene matches. The CDR3 nucleotides read TGTGCCATCAGTCGGACAGGATTGAACACTGAAGCTTTCTTT. Amino acid sequence: CAISRTGLNTEAFF.

CDR3 in DNA: TGCAGTGCTTGGGACCTTCCGGAGCAGTACTTC. Its protein product is CSAWDLPEQYF. The chain links TRBV20-1 to TRBJ2-7; perhaps D is TRBD1 or TRBD2 (5 bases each). Germline V gene sequence: CDR1 DFQATT, CDR2 SNEGSKA (reference sequence). CDR3 length equals 11 residues. The germline V and J ends were trimmed by 5 bases and 7 bases, with 12 bases remaining between them.

In this sample, this clonotype turned up many times. The chain joins TRBV20-1 to TRBJ2-7, with 7 bases matching TRBD2. V shed 0 bases, J shed 0 bases, and the junction held 11 bases outside the gene matches. The CDR3 is 17 amino acids. Germline-derived CDR1 and CDR2 are DFQATT and SNEGSKA (reference sequence). Here the CDR3 DNA reads TGCAGTGCTAGAGACGTCTTCACTAGCGCTAGCTCCTACGAGCAGTACTTC. Translating gives CSARDVFTSASSYEQYF.

This clonotype has more than one count but fewer than ten. The chain links TRBV29-1 to TRBJ1-1; D possibly corresponds to TRBD1 (5 bases). V lost 4 bases to trimming and J lost 8 bases, with 8 bases between them. Germline loops: CDR1 SQVTM, CDR2 ANQGSEA. CDR3 length equals 10 residues. The CDR3 bases are TGCAGCGTTGTGGGGGGAGAAGCTTTCTTT. Translated, it gives CSVVGGEAFF.

This clonotype turned up a few times. The chain has TRBV28 and TRBJ2-4; the match to TRBD1 covers 9 bases. The V and J ends lost 5 bases and 1 base, in that order; junction bases with no gene match: 3. This CDR3 is 15 amino acids long. Germline-derived CDR1 and CDR2 are MDHEN and SYDVKM. The CDR3 DNA sequence: TGTGCCAGCAGTGAAACAGGGGGCGCCAAAAACATTCAGTACTTC. Its protein product is CASSETGGAKNIQYF.

This clonotype occurred a few times. This chain joins TRBV20-1 and TRBJ2-5; 8 positions match TRBD2. Germline values: CDR1 DFQATT, CDR2 SNEGSKA (reference sequence). V lost 1 base and J lost 3; bases outside the gene matches: 4. The CDR3 length is 14 residues. The CDR3 DNA reads as TGCAGTGCTAGAGTAGGAGCGGGAGAAGAGACCCAGTACTTC. Protein product: CSARVGAGEETQYF.

This clonotype has just a few counts. V and J are TRBV20-1 and TRBJ2-7; 8 nucleotides line up with TRBD1. This CDR3 has 15 residues. Per germline, CDR1 DFQATT and CDR2 SNEGSKA (reference sequence). Trimming cost V 3 bases and J 9 bases; bases outside gene matches: 16. CDR3 coding DNA: TGCAGTGCTAGCCCCGGGACAGGTCCATCGGGAAGGCAGTACTTC. Translated, it gives CSASPGTGPSGRQYF.